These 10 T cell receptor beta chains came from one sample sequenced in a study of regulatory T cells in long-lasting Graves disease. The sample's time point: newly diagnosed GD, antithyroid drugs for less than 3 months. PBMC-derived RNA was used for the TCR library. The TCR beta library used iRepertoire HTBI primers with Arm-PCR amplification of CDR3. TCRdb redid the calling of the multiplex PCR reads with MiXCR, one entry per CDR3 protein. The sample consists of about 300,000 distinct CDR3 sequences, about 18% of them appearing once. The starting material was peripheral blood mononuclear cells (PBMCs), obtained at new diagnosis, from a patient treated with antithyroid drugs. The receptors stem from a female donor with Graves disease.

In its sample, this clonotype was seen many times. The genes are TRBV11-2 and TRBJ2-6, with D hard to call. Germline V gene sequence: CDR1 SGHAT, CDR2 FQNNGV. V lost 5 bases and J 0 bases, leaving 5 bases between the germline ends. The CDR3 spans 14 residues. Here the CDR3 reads CASSPVSGANVLTF. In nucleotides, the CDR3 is TGTGCCAGCAGCCCCGTCTCTGGGGCCAACGTCCTGACTTTC.

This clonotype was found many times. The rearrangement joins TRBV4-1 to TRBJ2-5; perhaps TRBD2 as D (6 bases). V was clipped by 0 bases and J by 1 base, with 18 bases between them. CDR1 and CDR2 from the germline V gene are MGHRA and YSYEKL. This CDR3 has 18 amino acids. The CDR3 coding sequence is TGCGCCAGCAGCCAAGATTTAGAACGGGAGACGCCCCAAGAGACCCAGTACTTC. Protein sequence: CASSQDLERETPQETQYF.

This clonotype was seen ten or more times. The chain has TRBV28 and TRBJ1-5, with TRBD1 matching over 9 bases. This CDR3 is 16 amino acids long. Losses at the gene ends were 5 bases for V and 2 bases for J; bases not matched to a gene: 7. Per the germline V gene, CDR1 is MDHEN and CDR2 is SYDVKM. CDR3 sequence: CASSPGQGPGNQPQHF. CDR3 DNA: TGTGCCAGCAGTCCAGGACAGGGGCCGGGCAATCAGCCCCAGCATTTT. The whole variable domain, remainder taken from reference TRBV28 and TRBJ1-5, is DVKVTQSSRYLVKRTGEKVFLECVQDMDHENMFWYRQDPGLGLRLIYFSYDVKMKEKGDIPEGYSVSREKKERFSLILESASTNQTSMYLCASSPGQGPGNQPQHFGDGTRLSIL.

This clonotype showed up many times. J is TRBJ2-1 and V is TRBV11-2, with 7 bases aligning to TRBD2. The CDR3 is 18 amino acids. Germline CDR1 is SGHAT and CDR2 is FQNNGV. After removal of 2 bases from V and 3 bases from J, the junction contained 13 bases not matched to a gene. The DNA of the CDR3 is TGTGCCAGCAGCTTAAGGGAGCCGGGAGGATTGGGCTACAATGAGCAGTTCTTC. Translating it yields CASSLREPGGLGYNEQFF.

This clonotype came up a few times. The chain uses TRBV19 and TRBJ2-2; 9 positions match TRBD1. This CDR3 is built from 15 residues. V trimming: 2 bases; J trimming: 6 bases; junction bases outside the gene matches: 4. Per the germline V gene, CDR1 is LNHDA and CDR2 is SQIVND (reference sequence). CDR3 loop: CASSIRDRESGELFF. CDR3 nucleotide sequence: TGTGCCAGTAGTATAAGGGACAGGGAATCCGGGGAGCTGTTTTTT.

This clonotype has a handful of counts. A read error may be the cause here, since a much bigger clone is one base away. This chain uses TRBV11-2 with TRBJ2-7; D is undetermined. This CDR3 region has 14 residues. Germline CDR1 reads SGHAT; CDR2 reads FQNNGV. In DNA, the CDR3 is TGTGCCAGCAGCATACGGACGGTAACCTACGTGCAGTACTTC. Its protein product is CASSIRTVTYVQYF.

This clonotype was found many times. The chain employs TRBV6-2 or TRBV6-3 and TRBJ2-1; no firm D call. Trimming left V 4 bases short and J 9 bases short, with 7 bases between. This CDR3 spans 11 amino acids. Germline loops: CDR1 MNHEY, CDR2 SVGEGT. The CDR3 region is CASSFASEQFF. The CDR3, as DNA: TGTGCCAGCAGTTTTGCCTCTGAGCAGTTCTTC.

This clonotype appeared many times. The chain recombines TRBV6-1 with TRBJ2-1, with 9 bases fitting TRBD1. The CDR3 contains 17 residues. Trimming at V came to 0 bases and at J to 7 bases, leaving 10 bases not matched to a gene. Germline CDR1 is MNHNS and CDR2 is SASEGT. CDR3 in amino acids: CASSEAITGTGRNEQFF. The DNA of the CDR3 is TGTGCCAGCAGTGAAGCGATTACCGGGACAGGGCGTAATGAGCAGTTCTTC.

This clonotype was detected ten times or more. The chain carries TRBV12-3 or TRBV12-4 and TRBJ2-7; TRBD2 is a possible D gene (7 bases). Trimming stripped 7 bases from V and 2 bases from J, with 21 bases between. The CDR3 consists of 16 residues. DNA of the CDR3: TGTGCCAGCACCCACTCCGGGGGGCAGAGAACCTACGAGCAGTACTTC. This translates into CASTHSGGQRTYEQYF.

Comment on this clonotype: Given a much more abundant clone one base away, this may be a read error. CDR3 sequence: CASSSIFSYEQFF. As DNA, the CDR3 is TGTGCCAGCAGTTCGATCTTCTCCTACGAGCAGTTCTTC. The J gene is TRBJ2-1, the V gene TRBV28, with D unclear. V lost 4 bases and J lost 10, with 14 bases in between. The V gene's germline CDR1 is MDHEN and CDR2 SYDVKM. This CDR3 comprises 13 residues. Combining the CDR3 with reference TRBV28 and TRBJ2-1 gives the whole variable domain DVKVTQSSRYLVKRTGEKVFLECVQDMDHENMFWYRQDPGLGLRLIYFSYDVKMKEKGDIPEGYSVSREKKERFSLILESASTNQTSMYLCASSSIFSYEQFFGPGTRLTVL.